A single sample gave rise to the 25 T cell receptor beta chains below, sequenced in a study of cytomegalovirus exposure and HLA in healthy donors. Generated by immunoSEQ multiplex PCR, the TCRdb table keeps only in-frame clones and is missing some. The sample includes 200,000 to 250,000 clones, 80% to 85% seen only once; the top ten take over 11%. The sample consisted of PBMCs. These receptors all come from a woman under 40 in good health and CMV-seropositive.

The J gene is TRBJ2-3, the V gene TRBV27; D not resolved. The germline V and J ends were trimmed by 0 bases and 5 bases, with 6 bases remaining between them. CDR1 MNHEY and CDR2 SMNVEV come from the germline V gene (reference sequence). The CDR3 has 13 residues. The CDR3: CASSLSIGDTQYF. The CDR3 DNA reads as TGTGCCAGCAGTTTATCGATCGGAGATACGCAGTATTTT.

The chain joins TRBV29-1 to TRBJ2-4, with D perhaps matching TRBD1 (6 bases). Germline V gives CDR1 SQVTM, CDR2 ANQGSEA. The CDR3 extends over 14 amino acids. V was trimmed by 7 bases and J by 0 bases, leaving 13 bases between them. The CDR3 sequence: CSATGALAKNIQYF. The CDR3 region has the DNA TGCAGCGCGACAGGAGCCCTAGCCAAAAACATTCAGTACTTC.

The genes are TRBV30 and TRBJ2-5; TRBD2 might be the D (6 bases). Trimming took off 4 bases at V and 4 bases at J, with 10 bases between the two ends. This CDR3 comprises 12 residues. Germline values: CDR1 GTSNPN, CDR2 SVGIG (reference sequence). The CDR3 sequence: CAWMRGGETQYF. The CDR3 DNA reads as TGTGCCTGGATGCGGGGTGGAGAGACCCAGTACTTC. The whole variable domain, remainder taken from reference TRBV30 and TRBJ2-5, is SQTIHQWPATLVQPVGSPLSLECTVEGTSNPNLYWYRQAAGRGLQLLFYSVGIGQISSEVPQNLSASRPQDRQFILSSKKLLLSDSGFYLCAWMRGGETQYFGPGTRLLVL.

The chain has TRBV25-1 and TRBJ1-2, with D possibly being TRBD1 (5 bases). Germline V CDR1 and CDR2: MGHDK, SYGVNS. CDR3 length equals 14 residues. V lost 4 bases and J lost 4, with 13 bases in between. CDR3 DNA sequence: TGTGCCAGCAGTGGGGGCCGGGGCACCTATGGCTACACCTTC. This encodes CASSGGRGTYGYTF.

This chain uses TRBV7-8 with TRBJ2-7, with TRBD2 matching over 8 bases. The trim removed 5 bases at V and 0 bases at J, leaving 9 bases unmatched. Germline CDR1 and CDR2: SGHVS and FQNEAQ. The CDR3 extends over 16 amino acids. Here the CDR3 reads CASSPRSGSVSYEQYF. Here the CDR3 DNA reads TGTGCCAGCAGCCCCCGGAGCGGGAGTGTCTCCTACGAGCAGTACTTC.

This clone was recorded many times. This rearrangement joins TRBV6-1 to TRBJ2-4; weak D call: TRBD2 (7 bases). V was trimmed by 5 bases and J by 7 bases, leaving 18 bases between them. The CDR3 has 15 residues. CDR1 and CDR2 from the germline V gene are MNHNS and SASEGT. The CDR3 here is CASSQGEGEGNIQYF. Written as DNA, the CDR3 is TGTGCCAGCAGTCAGGGTGAGGGGGAGGGGAACATTCAGTACTTC.

The J gene is TRBJ1-2, the V gene TRBV4-1; unclear D gene. The V end lost 3 bases, the J end lost 8 bases, and 7 bases lay between the germline ends. The V gene's germline CDR1 is MGHRA and CDR2 YSYEKL. CDR3 length: 11 residues. The CDR3 is CASSHEQGYTF. CDR3 nucleotide sequence: TGCGCCAGCAGCCACGAACAGGGCTACACCTTC.

This clone was recorded only once. The chain uses TRBV9 and TRBJ1-1, with D perhaps matching TRBD1 (5 bases). The germline CDR1 and CDR2 sequences are SGDLS and YYNGEE. The ends were cut back, 0 bases at V and 4 bases at J, with 13 bases in the middle. The CDR3 runs to 15 residues. CDR3 DNA sequence: TGTGCCAGCAGCGTAGACGGGGGAATGGGCACTGAAGCTTTCTTT. Translated: CASSVDGGMGTEAFF.

The genes are TRBV6-5 and TRBJ2-7; 10 nucleotides agree with TRBD1. The CDR3 runs 15 residues. V lost 2 bases to trimming and J lost 3 bases; unmatched junction nucleotides: 4. Germline CDR1 reads MNHEY; CDR2 reads SVGAGI. The CDR3 DNA follows: TGTGCCAGCAGTTACGCCGGGACAGGGGACTACGAGCAGTACTTC. Translated: CASSYAGTGDYEQYF.

V gene TRBV30 combines with J gene TRBJ1-1; 7 bases align to TRBD1. CDR1 is GTSNPN and CDR2 is SVGIG in the germline V gene (reference sequence). CDR3 size: 16 residues. V gave up 4 bases and J gave up 4 bases; unmatched junction bases: 15. This CDR3 reads CAWKIGWDSEATEAFF. The CDR3 bases are TGTGCCTGGAAGATCGGCTGGGACAGTGAGGCCACTGAAGCTTTCTTT. Supplemented by reference TRBV30 and TRBJ1-1, the full variable domain reads SQTIHQWPATLVQPVGSPLSLECTVEGTSNPNLYWYRQAAGRGLQLLFYSVGIGQISSEVPQNLSASRPQDRQFILSSKKLLLSDSGFYLCAWKIGWDSEATEAFFGQGTRLTVV.

V is TRBV7-9 and J is TRBJ2-3; 9 bases line up with TRBD1. Unmatched junction bases numbered 8, after V lost 5 bases and J lost 5 bases. CDR3 size: 15 residues. Germline V gene sequence: CDR1 SEHNR, CDR2 FQNEAQ (reference sequence). CDR3: CASSVGTGTQDTQYF. The CDR3 bases are TGTGCCAGCAGCGTCGGGACAGGGACCCAAGATACGCAGTATTTT.

A few counts support this clone. J is TRBJ2-2 and V is TRBV4-1, with D maybe TRBD1 (5 bases). V lost 6 bases to trimming and J lost 6 bases, with 8 bases between them. CDR1 and CDR2 from the germline V gene are MGHRA and YSYEKL. The CDR3 is made up of 12 amino acids. The CDR3: CASSWGPGELFF. For the CDR3, the DNA is TGCGCCAGCAGTTGGGGCCCCGGGGAGCTGTTTTTT.

V is TRBV19 and J is TRBJ1-1; possibly TRBD1 for D (5 bases). This CDR3 has 15 amino acids. V was cut by 4 bases and J by 3 bases, with 15 bases left in between. Germline CDR1 is LNHDA and CDR2 is SQIVND (reference sequence). In DNA form, the CDR3 reads TGTGCCAGTAGTAAGGATCCAGGGTGGGACACTGAAGCTTTCTTT. Translation gives CASSKDPGWDTEAFF.

The gene calls are TRBV7-7 and TRBJ1-5; D is unclear. The CDR3 has 15 amino acids. Looked up from germline, CDR1 is SSHAT and CDR2 is FNYEAQ (reference sequence). CDR3 region: CATPEVLINEQPQHF. The CDR3 nucleotides are TGTGCTACCCCGGAGGTTCTGATAAACGAGCAGCCCCAGCATTTT. Full variable domain (remainder filled in from reference TRBV7-7 and TRBJ1-5): GAGVSQSPRYKVTKRGQDVTLRCDPISSHATLYWYQQALGQGPEFLTYFNYEAQPDKSGLPSDRFSAERPEGSISTLTIQRTEQRDSAMYRCATPEVLINEQPQHFGDGTRLSIL.

The rearrangement uses TRBV6-1 and TRBJ1-2, with D unclear. Between the trimmed V and J ends, which lost 2 bases and 4 bases, there was a span of 14 bases. Germline V lookup: CDR1 MNHNS, CDR2 SASEGT. The CDR3 sequence is 15 residues long. In nucleotides, the CDR3 is TGTGCCAGCAGTGAAAGGGAAAGCGAGACCTATGGCTACACCTTC. It translates to CASSERESETYGYTF.

The table lists this clone with a few counts. The chain carries TRBV28 and TRBJ1-1, with D tentatively TRBD1 (6 bases). The CDR3 length is 14 residues. Germline V CDR1 and CDR2: MDHEN, SYDVKM. The germline V and J ends were trimmed by 8 bases and 10 bases, with 23 bases remaining between them. CDR3: CASSLPPGVLGAFF. CDR3 in DNA: TGTGCCAGCTCCCTCCCCCCAGGGGTCCTCGGAGCTTTCTTT.

The J gene is TRBJ2-5, the V gene TRBV5-1; 11 bases align to TRBD2. The CDR3 contains 16 residues. With V trimmed by 2 bases and J by 3 bases, 6 bases remained unmatched. From germline, CDR1 is SGHRS and CDR2 YFSETQ. The CDR3 region is CASSFLPGLAEETQYF. The DNA of the CDR3 is TGCGCCAGCAGCTTCCTTCCGGGACTAGCGGAAGAGACCCAGTACTTC. The full variable domain, completed using reference TRBV5-1 and TRBJ2-5, is KAGVTQTPRYLIKTRGQQVTLSCSPISGHRSVSWYQQTPGQGLQFLFEYFSETQRNKGNFPGRFSGRQFSNSRSEMNVSTLELGDSALYLCASSFLPGLAEETQYFGPGTRLLVL.

The rearrangement uses TRBV13 and TRBJ2-5; 10 bases match TRBD1. With 0 bases clipped from V and 5 bases from J, the junction kept 9 bases outside the gene matches. CDR3 length equals 17 residues. Germline CDR1 PRHDT, CDR2 FYEKMQ (reference sequence). CDR3 sequence reads: CASSLGQTGGFRETQYF. The DNA for the CDR3 is TGTGCCAGCAGCTTAGGCCAGACAGGGGGCTTTAGGGAGACCCAGTACTTC.

This chain uses TRBV4-1 with TRBJ2-1; TRBD1 matches at 7 bases. V shed 4 bases, J shed 5 bases, and the junction held 2 bases outside the gene matches. Germline values: CDR1 MGHRA, CDR2 YSYEKL. This CDR3 comprises 13 residues. CDR3 in DNA: TGCGCCAGCAGCCTTACAGGGGACAATGAGCAGTTCTTC. It codes for CASSLTGDNEQFF.

The chain couples TRBV5-1 to TRBJ1-1; no firm D call. V lost 4 bases and J 5 bases, leaving 15 bases between the germline ends. Germline CDR1 is SGHRS and CDR2 is YFSETQ. The CDR3 is made up of 14 amino acids. The chain's CDR3 is CASSRSPGETEAFF. The CDR3 nucleotides are TGCGCCAGCAGCAGATCCCCGGGCGAGACTGAAGCTTTCTTT.

The chain recombines TRBV7-3 with TRBJ2-6, with no clear D. This CDR3 has 16 amino acids. Looked up from germline, CDR1 is SGHTA and CDR2 is FQGTGA. V lost 0 bases to trimming and J lost 2 bases, with 8 bases between them. CDR3 sequence: CASSLTFDAGANVLTF. CDR3 coding DNA: TGTGCCAGCAGCTTAACCTTCGATGCTGGGGCCAACGTCCTGACTTTC.

In its sample, this clone was seen a few times. This chain uses TRBV4-1 with TRBJ1-2; D remains ambiguous. In germline, CDR1 is MGHRA, CDR2 YSYEKL. CDR3 length: 15 residues. V shed 0 bases and J shed 1 base, with 9 bases lying between them. This chain's CDR3 is CASSQDSTVNYGYTF. CDR3 nucleotides: TGCGCCAGCAGCCAAGATTCGACGGTTAACTATGGCTACACCTTC.

The rearrangement uses TRBV15 and TRBJ2-1; 7 bases map to TRBD1. Looked up from germline, CDR1 is LNHNV and CDR2 is YYDKDF (reference sequence). CDR3 size: 14 residues. J lost 5 bases, V lost 6 bases, and 7 bases had no gene match. CDR3 nucleotide sequence: TGTGCCACCAGTACCGGGACAGAAGACAATGAGCAGTTCTTC. It encodes CATSTGTEDNEQFF.

This chain connects TRBV28 to TRBJ2-7; TRBD2 agrees at 13 bases. The CDR3 runs to 15 residues. The V gene end was trimmed by 5 bases and the J gene end by 6 bases; junction bases not matched to a gene: 7. From germline, CDR1 is MDHEN and CDR2 SYDVKM. In DNA, the CDR3 is TGTGCCAGCAGTAGATGGACTAGCGGGAGATCCGAGCAGTACTTC. Residues: CASSRWTSGRSEQYF.

The chain couples TRBV11-3 to TRBJ2-1; D is ambiguous. This CDR3 is 15 amino acids long. Germline CDR1 is SGHNT and CDR2 is YENEEA. Trimming shortened V by 3 bases and J by 0 bases, and 9 bases separated the two germline ends. CDR3 loop: CASSFRGSSYNEQFF. CDR3 sequence (DNA): TGTGCCAGCAGCTTCCGAGGTAGCTCCTACAATGAGCAGTTCTTC.